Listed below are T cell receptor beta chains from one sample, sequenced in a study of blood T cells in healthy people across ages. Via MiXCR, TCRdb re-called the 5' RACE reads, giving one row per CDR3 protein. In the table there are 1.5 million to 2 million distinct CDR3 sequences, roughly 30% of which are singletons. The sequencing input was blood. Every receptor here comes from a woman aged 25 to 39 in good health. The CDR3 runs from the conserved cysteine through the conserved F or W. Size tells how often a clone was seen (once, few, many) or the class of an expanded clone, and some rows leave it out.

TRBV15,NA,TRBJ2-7,CATSRTPDSYEQYF
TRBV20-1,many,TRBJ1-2,CSARGQGWGYTF
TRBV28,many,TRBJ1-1,CASRRTKNTEAFF
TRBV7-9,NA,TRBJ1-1,CASTAVPDRGANTEAFF
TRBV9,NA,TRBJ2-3,CASSVVALTGTQYF
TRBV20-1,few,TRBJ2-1,CSARDLGQGAYNEQFF
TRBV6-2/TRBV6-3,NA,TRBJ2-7,CASSYAWGRNNYEQYF
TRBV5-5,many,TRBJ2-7,CASSLTDREFDEQYF
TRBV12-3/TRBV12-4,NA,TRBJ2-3,CASSPRTSKADTEYF
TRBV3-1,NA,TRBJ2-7,CASSLDTTYITYEQYF
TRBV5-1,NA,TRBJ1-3,CASSSSSRSSGNTIYF
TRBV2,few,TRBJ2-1,CASRTSGVDEQFF
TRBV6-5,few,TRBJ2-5,CASSYGSGGAKTQYF
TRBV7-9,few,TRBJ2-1,CASSLASASYNEQFF
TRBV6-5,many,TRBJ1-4,CASSRGRHEKLFF
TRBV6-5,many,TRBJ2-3,CASSWTSGGTDTQYF
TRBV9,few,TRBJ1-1,CASSLGQLILPNTEAFF
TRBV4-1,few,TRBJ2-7,CASSQDRTGGQYF
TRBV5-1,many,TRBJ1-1,CASSFGRGLSTEAFF
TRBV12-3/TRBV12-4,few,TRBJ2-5,CASSFRGYETQYF
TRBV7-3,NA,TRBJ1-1,CASSSTGGPNTEAFF
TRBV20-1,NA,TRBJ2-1,CSAREGRAGQYNEQFF
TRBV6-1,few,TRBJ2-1,CASSEVGRQGGEQFF
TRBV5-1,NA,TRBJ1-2,CASSSDRGIGYTF
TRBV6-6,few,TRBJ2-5,CASHPSGWETQYF
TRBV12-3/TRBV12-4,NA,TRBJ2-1,CASSLRTSDEQFF
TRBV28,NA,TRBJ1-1,CASSFLVGRAEAFF
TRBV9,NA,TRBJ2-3,CASSDGTSGIGDTQYF
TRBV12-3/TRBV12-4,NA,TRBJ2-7,CATMPTRASYEQYF
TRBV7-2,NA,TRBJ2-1,CASTSGLAGANEQFF
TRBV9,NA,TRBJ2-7,CASSAPFSKDEQYF
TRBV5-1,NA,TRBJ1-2,CASSLDSETGYLYGYTF
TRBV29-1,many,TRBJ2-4,CSVEGRQEKNIQYF
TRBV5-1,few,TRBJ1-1,CASSYDRVGTEAFF
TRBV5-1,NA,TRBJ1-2,CVSSWNGEGSGYTF
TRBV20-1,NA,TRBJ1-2,CSAYNSDYGYTF
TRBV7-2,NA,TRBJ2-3,CASSPTLVAGGGKTDTQYF
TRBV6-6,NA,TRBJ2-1,CASSYSDRSEQFF
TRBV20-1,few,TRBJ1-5,CSAPDRVSNQPQHF
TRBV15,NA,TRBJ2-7,CATSRVPAGSYGQYF
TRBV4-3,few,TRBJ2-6,CASSLHYSSGANVLTF
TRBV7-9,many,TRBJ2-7,CASSLIAGREQYF
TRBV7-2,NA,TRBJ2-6,CASSYDRPSGANVLTF
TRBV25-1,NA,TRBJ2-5,CASSVGVACVQETQYF
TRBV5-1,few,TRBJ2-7,CASSERTSVYEQYF
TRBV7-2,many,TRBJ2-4,CASSPGGISDIQYF
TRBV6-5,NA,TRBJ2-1,CASSYSKTSGGPNEQFF
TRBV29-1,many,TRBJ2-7,CSVEGTGASYEQYF